Shown below are 6 T cell receptor beta chains from a single sample sequenced in a study of control samples from healthy donors and cancer patients. Repertoires were generated with immunoSEQ multiplex PCR, while TCRdb's copy carries only in-frame clones and drops some. This table has 65,000 to 95,000 clones, around 91% appearing once. The material sequenced was blood. Receptors originate from a middle-aged man in good health.

The V gene is TRBV10-3, the J gene TRBJ2-1; no firm D call. Germline V gene lookup returns CDR1 ENHRY and CDR2 SYGVKD. The CDR3 length is 14 residues. V lost 0 bases, J lost 9 bases, and 12 bases lay in between. CDR3 sequence reads: CAISESNRVAEQFF. The CDR3, as DNA: TGTGCCATCAGTGAGTCGAACCGGGTGGCTGAGCAGTTCTTC.

The V gene is TRBV10-3, the J gene TRBJ2-1, with TRBD1 matching 7 bases. Germline trimming cut 7 bases from V and 6 bases from J; bases unmatched to any gene: 6. The germline V gene has CDR1 ENHRY and CDR2 SYGVKD. The CDR3 extends over 13 amino acids. The chain's CDR3 is CAINQGDTNEQFF. The CDR3 coding sequence is TGTGCCATCAATCAGGGGGACACCAATGAGCAGTTCTTC.

V usage is TRBV12-3 or TRBV12-4 and J usage is TRBJ1-5; 8 nucleotides line up with TRBD1. With V trimmed by 5 bases and J by 12 bases, 3 bases remained unmatched. The CDR3 is 11 residues long. CDR3 region: CASSIQGDQHF. Written as DNA, the CDR3 is TGTGCCAGCAGTATACAGGGGGACCAGCATTTT.

Points on this clone: Mismatch with germline at one junction end may stem from a read error. J is TRBJ2-5 and V is TRBV3-1 (or the pseudogene TRBV3-2), with 9 bases identical to TRBD1. This CDR3 region has 14 residues. Germline CDR1 reads LGHDT; CDR2 reads YNNKEL (reference sequence). CDR3 DNA: TGTGCCAGCACCCAAACAGGGGGCTATGAGACCCAGTACTTC. Amino acids: CASTQTGGYETQYF.

CDR3 in amino acids: CASKRGDSTDTQYF. Here the CDR3 DNA reads TGCGCCAGCAAAAGGGGGGACAGCACAGATACGCAGTATTTT. The chain recombines TRBV10-2 with TRBJ2-3; D possibly matches TRBD1 or TRBD2 (6 bases each). The CDR3 length is 14 residues. Germline V gene sequence: CDR1 WSHSY, CDR2 SAAADI. V lost 7 bases and J lost 0, with 11 bases in between.

In regard to this clone: As the CDR3 is not closed by the conserved phenylalanine or tryptophan, this likely results from a read error. It is unclear where the CDR3 begins or ends on the DNA, so no DNA is shown, and the CDR3 is as TCRdb lists it. The chain combines TRBV6-1 with TRBJ1-1; TRBD1 is the table's D call, not checked against the DNA. The germline CDR1 and CDR2 sequences are MNHNS and SASEGT. The length of the CDR3 is 13 amino acids, counting both ends. CDR3 sequence: CASSEAGENRPET.